This TCR beta chain emerged from a study of blood T cell repertoires in COVID-19 (TCRdb year 2020). Regarding the research as a whole: Samples covering the acute and convalescent phases of COVID-19 were provided by collaborators in the United States, Italy and Spain. The prospective study material was composed of cDNA or gDNA derived from T cells, B-cell-depleted T cells, or PBMCs. Subjects who had been exposed to COVID-19, were actively infected with it, or had recovered from it provided the deeply sampled blood TCRbeta repertoires that made up the dataset. The repertoires were made available in a free public database intended to serve as a resource for research on the immune response to SARS-CoV-2. The samples were drawn from two sources: the first 160 participants of the ongoing ImmuneRACE study, and 950 to 1,500 subjects contributed by 6 global collaborators. A de-identified subject ID, COVID-19 status, age in years and sex were almost always included in the sample metadata. Where HLA class I and class II types were available, the types were taken from metadata supplied by the sample provider, not from assay-based typing.

Taken from cysteine to phenylalanine, the CDR3 has 15 residues. The only DNA kept is the CDR3, 45 bases in frame from the first base. From a lookup of the germline V gene, CDR1 and CDR2 are SGHRS and YFSETQ. Trimming leaves V shorter by 0 bases and J shorter by 2 bases, with the junction holding 1 base beyond the gene matches. Of note for this clone: No antigen is known for it. Base qualities are not recorded, but no much larger clone differs from it by a single base. Additional DNA sequences in this sample encode the identical CDR3.

Whole blood was collected in K2EDTA tubes by collaborating institutions according to the institutions' own protocols. Collaborator samples were shipped for TCRbeta analysis as frozen whole blood, isolated PBMCs, or DNA extracted from either sample type. TCRbeta CDR3 regions were amplified from genomic DNA by means of the immunoSEQ Assay, a bias-controlled multiplex PCR. The paper's data handling went like this. The number of nucleated cells in each sample was estimated from the amplification of reference gene primers within the assay. To quantify the absolute abundance of each unique TCRbeta CDR3 rearrangement, sequence reads were collapsed and filtered. For each sample, productive Simpson clonality was calculated by taking the square root of Simpson's diversity index across productive rearrangements. TCRdb carries this immuneACCESS record with in-frame sequences only. Its versions omit some clonotypes, under half of them owing to an unresolved V gene in the studies checked, with the rest unexplained. The V and J calls and clone size are taken from that table; D and trimming were inferred from the DNA. The sample has 150,000 to 180,000 clones on record, around 84% of them singletons. Around 1.7% of the sample rests with the top ten.

General study outcomes and caveats: How much clinical and demographic metadata was included differed by source and by participant, and the metadata was provided uncurated.

This receptor was identified in a man at least 80 years old with acute or convalescent COVID-19. The specimen was peripheral blood. The chain links TRBV5-1 with TRBJ2-5; the central 10 bases match TRBD1. CDR3 loop: CASSLGQGAQETQYF. Here is the DNA: TGCGCCAGCAGCTTGGGACAGGGGGCACAAGAGACCCAGTACTTC.